The T cell receptor (beta chain) under discussion was sequenced for a study of immune cell composition in non-small cell lung cancer listed by TCRdb under 2017. A note on the overall study: To assign histologic subtype, which was mostly lung adenocarcinoma or squamous cell carcinoma, H&E was combined with p63, CK5, Napsin A and TTF-1 immunohistochemistry. TCR-beta sequencing from Adaptive Biotechnologies was done on a few dozen paired sets of NSCLC tumour and non-adjacent lung specimens and on about two dozen tumour-only specimens. Supplementary cohort #1, ten to eleven lung adenocarcinoma cases, had paired tumour/lung TCR-beta sequencing and TIL populations generated to assess tumour reactivity. Several tumour specimens that had TCR-beta data belonged to rare histological subtypes and were left out of the subtype comparisons.

A two-step multiplex PCR amplified TCR-beta CDR3 regions from genomic DNA, and the second step of the PCR added Illumina-compatible adaptors. TCR-beta immunosequencing was performed on an Illumina platform as a commercial immunoSEQ service. Regarding the original processing steps: Two measures summarised the repertoires: productive clonality, and Top 10 Clones, meaning the percentage of T-cell templates coming from the ten most frequent sequences. Values of productive clonality ranged from 0 to 1, with a monoclonal population indicated by a value of 1. Sequences comprising at least 0.1% of tumour T-cell templates but absent from matched non-adjacent lung were defined as tumour-associated clones and were identified via log10 scatter plots. Student's t-tests were used for two-group comparisons, ANOVA was used for stages, and linear regression was used for relationships, with analyses conducted in GraphPad Prism7 and R. TCRdb obtained this table from immuneACCESS and retained in-frame rearrangements with V and J assigned. These tables miss some clones; where compared with another copy, unresolved V genes account for less than half of the shortfall, and the remainder is unexplained. That table supplies the V and J calls and clone size; D and trimming were determined from the DNA. Here the sample has 4,800 or so clones; around 76% occur a single time. The top ten clones comprise roughly a tenth of the sample.

Frozen aliquots of unsorted single-cell suspensions were used for genomic DNA extraction with the QIAamp DNA kit. Surgically resected non-small cell lung cancer tissue was used for the tumour samples. Tissues were received within 2 hours of resection and processed immediately into single-cell suspensions. Tissue was mechanically dissociated and enzymatically digested with DNase I, collagenase I and hyaluronidase for around 27 minutes at 37 °C, then filtered and RBC-lysed. In the case of this clone: Its recognized antigen is unknown. Per-base quality was not reported, and no clone a single base away is much larger than it.

The germline V gene supplies CDR1 LGHNA and CDR2 YSLEER. The germline ends are 16 bases apart after V is trimmed by 0 bases and J by 5 bases. The CDR3 runs 16 residues from the cysteine to the phenylalanine. The only DNA kept is the CDR3, 48 bases in frame from the first base. The research as a whole found: The reactivity cohort contained only 9 to 10 cases, and the tumour-reactive clones were not shown to have sequences in common with the dominant in vivo tumour-associated clones. Tumour-associated clones >0.5% occurred in nearly half of NSCLC cases: about 30% of adenocarcinomas versus approximately 75% of squamous carcinomas. Smoking pack-years did not significantly correlate with tumour TCR-beta clonality. Compared with lung adenocarcinoma tumours, lung squamous cell carcinoma showed significantly higher Top 10 clone scores and productive clonality. Across fewer than 13 adenocarcinoma cases, the maximal tumour-associated clone frequency showed a strong correlation with TIL tumour reactivity, but overall clonality showed no such correlation.

The sequence is built from TRBV4-3 and TRBJ1-1; the D gene is perhaps TRBD1, on 6 matching bases. The source of this sequence is a human donor with non-small cell lung cancer. The sample taken for sequencing was lung tumor tissue. The DNA reads TGCGCCAGCAGCCAAGATTTTTCCGGACAGAGGACTGAAGCTTTCTTT. Translation gives CASSQDFSGQRTEAFF.